Below are 8 T cell receptor beta chains sequenced from a single sample in a study of control samples from healthy donors and cancer patients. Here immunoSEQ multiplex PCR was the method, and the copy in TCRdb shows in-frame clones only, minus some. The repertoire holds 45,000 to 60,000 clones, with around 90% as singletons. Source material: PBMCs. The receptors stem from a man aged 60 to 75 with head and neck cancer.

V is TRBV3-1 (or the pseudogene TRBV3-2) and J is TRBJ1-5; D is possibly TRBD1 (5 bases). From germline, CDR1 is LGHDT and CDR2 YNNKEL (reference sequence). This CDR3 has 13 residues. The V end was cut by 4 bases, the J end by 8 bases, with 12 bases between. As DNA, the CDR3 is TGTGCCAGCAGCCTTACCGGGACCGAGCCCCAGCATTTT. It codes for CASSLTGTEPQHF.

There are a few counts of this clone. The V and J genes are TRBV19 and TRBJ1-5; the match to TRBD1 covers 7 bases. The CDR3 has 15 residues. Germline loops: CDR1 LNHDA, CDR2 SQIVND (reference sequence). V shed 9 bases and J 7 bases; nucleotides not matched to a gene: 15. CDR3 residues: CASRPFTGDRQPQHF. The CDR3 coding sequence is TGTGCCAGCAGACCCTTTACAGGGGACCGACAGCCCCAGCATTTT.

This clone has only one observation. The V call is TRBV7-2, the J call TRBJ2-5, with TRBD2 as a possible D gene (6 bases). V was cut by 3 bases and J by 6 bases, with 14 bases left in between. CDR3 size: 14 residues. Germline loops: CDR1 SGHTA, CDR2 FQGNSA. The CDR3 protein is CASSFDRTIQTQYF. CDR3 coding DNA: TGTGCCAGCAGCTTCGATCGGACTATCCAGACCCAGTACTTC.

There are a few counts of this clone. This chain links TRBV30 with TRBJ2-5; a possible D gene is TRBD2 (6 bases). Germline V gene sequence: CDR1 GTSNPN, CDR2 SVGIG (reference sequence). V was pared by 4 bases and J by 1 base, with 16 bases between. The CDR3 is 15 residues long. The CDR3 coding sequence is TGTGCCTGGACCCCCCTAGGGACTGTCCAAGAGACCCAGTACTTC. Amino acids: CAWTPLGTVQETQYF.

The chain joins TRBV7-2 to TRBJ1-2, with D perhaps matching TRBD1 (5 bases). V was clipped by 4 bases and J by 6 bases, with 15 bases between them. The CDR3 contains 14 residues. The V gene's germline CDR1 is SGHTA and CDR2 FQGNSA. This CDR3 is CASSWSGNGDGYTF. The CDR3, as DNA: TGTGCCAGCAGCTGGTCAGGGAACGGGGATGGCTACACCTTC.

The gene calls are TRBV28 and TRBJ2-1; D is unclear. The CDR3 sequence is 14 residues long. The V end lost 5 bases, the J end lost 6 bases, and 14 bases lay between the germline ends. Germline CDR1 and CDR2: MDHEN and SYDVKM. The CDR3 spells CASSPHQFRNEQFF. CDR3 DNA: TGTGCCAGCAGTCCCCACCAGTTCCGCAATGAGCAGTTCTTC.

The rearrangement links TRBV30 to TRBJ1-5; D remains ambiguous. The CDR3 is 15 residues long. From germline, CDR1 is GTSNPN and CDR2 SVGIG (reference sequence). V dropped 0 bases and J dropped 7 bases, with 16 bases sitting between them. CDR3 loop: CAWSVGGEGIQPQHF. DNA for the CDR3: TGTGCCTGGAGTGTAGGCGGAGAAGGGATCCAGCCCCAGCATTTT.

The chain links TRBV25-1 to TRBJ2-3; 8 nucleotides match TRBD1. Germline V gene data show CDR1 as MGHDK and CDR2 as SYGVNS. V dropped 4 bases and J dropped 6; count of bases not matched to a gene: 9. The CDR3 loop spans 15 amino acids. As DNA, the CDR3 is TGTGCCAGCAGTGGGGAACAGGGGGTAACGGATACGCAGTATTTT. This gives the protein CASSGEQGVTDTQYF.